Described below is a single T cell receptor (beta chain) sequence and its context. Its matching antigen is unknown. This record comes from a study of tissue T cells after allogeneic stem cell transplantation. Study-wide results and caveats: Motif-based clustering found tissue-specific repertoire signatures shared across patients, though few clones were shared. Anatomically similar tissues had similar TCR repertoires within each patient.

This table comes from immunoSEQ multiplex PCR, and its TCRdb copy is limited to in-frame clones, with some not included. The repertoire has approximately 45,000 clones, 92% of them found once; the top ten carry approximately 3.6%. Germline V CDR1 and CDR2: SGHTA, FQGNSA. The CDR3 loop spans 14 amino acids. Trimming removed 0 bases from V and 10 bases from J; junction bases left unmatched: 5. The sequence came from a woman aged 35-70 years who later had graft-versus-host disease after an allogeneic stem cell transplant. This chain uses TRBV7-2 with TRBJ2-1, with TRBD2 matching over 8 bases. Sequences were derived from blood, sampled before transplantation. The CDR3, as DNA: TGTGCCAGCAGCTTAGCTAGCGGGGCGGTGGAGCAGTTCTTC. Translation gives CASSLASGAVEQFF.